These 21 T cell receptor beta chains were all obtained from the same sample, sequenced in a study of post-analysis software for immune sequencing data. Built from TCR beta cDNA, the libraries had unique molecular identifiers in them. From the PCR reads, TCRdb called clonotypes with MiXCR, one entry per CDR3 protein. Of roughly 670,000 distinct CDR3 sequences detected, 59% appear once; the ten largest clones hold roughly 10%. No cognate antigen is known for these TCRs. Notes on the study in general: There were a handful of TRBV segments more frequent in patients than controls, and TRBV5-6, TRBV5-1 and TRBV20-1 were among them.

Input material: blood. The source of these receptors is a girl aged 2 to 9 with multiple sclerosis.

In DNA, the CDR3 is TGTGCCATCAGGGGGACTAGCGGGGGCAATGAGCAGTTCTTC. Translating gives CAIRGTSGGNEQFF. The chain combines TRBV10-3 with TRBJ2-1; 14 nucleotides line up with TRBD2. The J segment lost 6 bases and the V segment lost 6 bases, leaving 1 base of the junction unmatched. Germline assignment: CDR1 ENHRY and CDR2 SYGVKD. This CDR3 contains 14 residues.

This sequence joins TRBV19 and TRBJ2-2; 8 positions match TRBD2. Germline V CDR1 and CDR2: LNHDA, SQIVND (reference sequence). V lost 3 bases and J lost 4; bases outside the gene matches: 7. The CDR3 runs 16 residues. The DNA of the CDR3 is TGTGCCAGTAGTATGTCCTCGGGGGGGACCACCGGGGAGCTGTTTTTT. This translates into CASSMSSGGTTGELFF.

The chain employs TRBV12-3 or TRBV12-4 and TRBJ2-1; TRBD2 aligns across 8 bases. The CDR3 runs 15 residues. J lost 10 bases, V lost 5 bases, and 13 bases had no gene match. The CDR3 coding sequence is TGTGCCAGCAGTCTACCGGGACTAGGAACGTCCGAGCAGTTCTTC. Its translation is CASSLPGLGTSEQFF.

The chain joins TRBV6-2 or TRBV6-3 to TRBJ1-2; the D is unclear. Trimming took 4 bases from V and 2 from J, leaving 14 bases between them. Germline V CDR1 and CDR2: MNHEY, SVGEGT. This CDR3 region has 15 residues. This chain's CDR3 is CASSFTLPANYGYTF. CDR3 DNA: TGTGCCAGCAGTTTTACTCTACCCGCAAACTATGGCTACACCTTC.

The rearrangement joins TRBV6-2 or TRBV6-3 to TRBJ2-7; TRBD2 matches 7 bases. V lost 4 bases to trimming and J lost 3 bases; unmatched junction nucleotides: 6. This CDR3 has 14 residues. CDR1 and CDR2 (germline): MNHEY, SVGEGT. The CDR3 coding sequence is TGTGCCAGCAGTTCACTAGCGTCTAGCTACGAGCAGTACTTC. This codes for CASSSLASSYEQYF.

The rearrangement links TRBV12-3 or TRBV12-4 to TRBJ2-3, with TRBD1 as a possible D gene (5 bases). The V end lost 5 bases, the J end lost 4 bases, and 13 bases lay between the germline ends. The CDR3 consists of 14 residues. The CDR3 loop reads CASSPRTQSDTQYF. The CDR3 DNA is TGTGCCAGCAGTCCTAGGACACAATCAGATACGCAGTATTTT.

This clonotype was picked up a small number of times. The CDR3 spells CSARRPVEDTQYF. In DNA, the CDR3 is TGCAGTGCTAGACGCCCAGTGGAAGATACGCAGTATTTT. The chain uses TRBV20-1 and TRBJ2-3; D uncertain. The CDR3 covers 13 residues. Germline CDR1 reads DFQATT; CDR2 reads SNEGSKA (reference sequence). Trimming took 2 bases from V and 5 from J, leaving 11 bases between them.

The V gene is TRBV19, the J gene TRBJ2-1, with D uncertain. Between the trimmed V and J ends, which lost 3 bases and 10 bases, there was a span of 19 bases. Germline values: CDR1 LNHDA, CDR2 SQIVND (reference sequence). The CDR3 is made up of 15 amino acids. In DNA, the CDR3 is TGTGCCAGTAGTATTCAAGGACCCTCGCAGCAGGAGCAGTTCTTC. Translated: CASSIQGPSQQEQFF.

The chain uses TRBV7-9 and TRBJ1-1; TRBD1 is a possible D gene (6 bases). The CDR3 extends over 13 amino acids. Germline CDR1 reads SEHNR; CDR2 reads FQNEAQ (reference sequence). With 5 bases removed from V and 6 bases from J, the gap between germline ends came to 13 bases. The CDR3, as DNA: TGTGCCAGCAGCACCGGACAGAGCCCTGAAGCTTTCTTT. This translates into CASSTGQSPEAFF.

This sequence joins TRBV20-1 and TRBJ2-3; 10 nucleotides line up with TRBD2. V trimming: 7 bases; J trimming: 4 bases; junction bases outside the gene matches: 11. Per the germline V gene, CDR1 is DFQATT and CDR2 is SNEGSKA (reference sequence). This CDR3 contains 15 residues. CDR3 sequence: CSGASGGKVPDTQYF. The DNA for the CDR3 is TGCAGTGGGGCTAGCGGGGGTAAGGTCCCAGATACGCAGTATTTT.

This chain connects TRBV29-1 to TRBJ1-1; a possible D gene is TRBD1 (5 bases). The CDR3 is made up of 13 amino acids. Germline V gives CDR1 SQVTM, CDR2 ANQGSEA. The V and J ends lost 4 bases and 0 bases respectively, with 9 bases between them. The CDR3 nucleotides read TGCAGCGTTGCGGGGGAGGTGAACACTGAAGCTTTCTTT. Protein product: CSVAGEVNTEAFF.

The chain carries TRBV4-2 and TRBJ2-2; a weak D match, TRBD2 (5 bases). V shed 0 bases and J shed 7 bases, with 6 bases lying between them. Germline CDR1 is LGHNA and CDR2 is YNFKEQ. CDR3 length equals 13 residues. The CDR3 DNA sequence: TGTGCCAGCAGCCAAGAGAGCGGCGGGGAGCTGTTTTTT. It encodes CASSQESGGELFF.

V is TRBV6-6 and J is TRBJ2-7; D unclear. The J call may be faulty, since TRBJ2-5 better matches the DNA end. The CDR3 spans 11 residues. Germline loops: CDR1 MNHNY, CDR2 SVGAGI (reference sequence). CDR3 coding DNA: TGTGCCAGCAGTCGAGAGAAGACCCAGTACTTC. It specifies CASSREKTQYF.

The V call is TRBV2, the J call TRBJ2-1; D is undetermined. CDR1 and CDR2 from the germline V gene are SNHLY and FYNNEI. CDR3 length equals 12 residues. Trimming took 8 bases from V and 4 from J, leaving 9 bases between them. The CDR3, as DNA: TGTGCCAGCGACCTGGAGTACAATGAGCAGTTCTTC. Residues: CASDLEYNEQFF. Full variable domain (missing parts from reference TRBV2 and TRBJ2-1): EPEVTQTPSHQVTQMGQEVILRCVPISNHLYFYWYRQILGQKVEFLVSFYNNEISEKSEIFDDQFSVERPDGSNFTLKIRSTKLEDSAMYFCASDLEYNEQFFGPGTRLTVL.

The rearrangement joins TRBV25-1 to TRBJ1-5; 7 bases are a match to TRBD1. Germline V gives CDR1 MGHDK, CDR2 SYGVNS. The CDR3 has 13 amino acids. Trimming removed 4 bases from V and 9 bases from J; junction bases left unmatched: 6. The CDR3 protein is CASSADRVSPQHF. Written as DNA, the CDR3 is TGTGCCAGCAGTGCCGACAGGGTTTCGCCCCAGCATTTT.

This chain links TRBV6-5 with TRBJ2-7; 10 bases map to TRBD1. The CDR3 contains 14 residues. J lost 4 bases, V lost 6 bases, and 6 bases had no gene match. Per the germline V gene, CDR1 is MNHEY and CDR2 is SVGAGI. CDR3: CASSSRTGGYEQYF. Here the CDR3 DNA reads TGTGCCAGCAGCTCCCGGACAGGGGGGTACGAGCAGTACTTC.

This chain links TRBV21-1 with TRBJ1-5; no check of the table's D call, TRBD1, against the DNA was made. TRBV21-1 has pseudogene status. The CDR3 has 17 amino acids. CDR3 DNA: TGTGCCAGCAGTTTTATTTCGGGGGAGAATGACAATCAGCCCCAGCATTTT. Its translation is CASSFISGENDNQPQHF.

This clonotype was counted only a few times. The V call is TRBV4-2, the J call TRBJ2-5; D possibly corresponds to TRBD2 (6 bases). Germline V CDR1 and CDR2: LGHNA, YNFKEQ. The CDR3 is 17 residues long. Trimming pared 1 base from V and 3 bases from J, leaving 18 bases between. The CDR3 nucleotides are TGTGCCAGCAGCCAAGTTAGCAGGGAAGGGGAGGAAGAGACCCAGTACTTC. Its translation is CASSQVSREGEEETQYF.

The chain uses TRBV7-2 and TRBJ1-3; TRBD1 aligns across 9 bases. CDR1 is SGHTA and CDR2 is FQGNSA in the germline V gene. V shed 3 bases and J 3 bases; nucleotides not matched to a gene: 9. CDR3 length: 17 amino acids. CDR3 sequence reads: CASSFNHRGRFGNTIYF. CDR3 sequence (DNA): TGTGCCAGCAGCTTCAACCACAGGGGGCGTTTTGGAAACACCATATATTTT.

CDR3 protein: CASSQGDLGYEQYF. CDR3 coding DNA: TGTGCCAGCAGCCAAGGTGACCTCGGGTACGAGCAGTACTTC. The chain employs TRBV3-1 and TRBJ2-7; D uncertain. This CDR3 spans 14 amino acids. CDR1 and CDR2 (germline): LGHDT, YNNKEL (reference sequence). Trimming left V 1 base short and J 4 bases short, with 11 bases between.

This clonotype was counted between two and nine times. The chain links TRBV6-5 to TRBJ1-5, with D hard to call. Germline lookup yields CDR1 MNHEY and CDR2 SVGAGI. This CDR3 is 13 amino acids long. Trimming cost V 2 bases and J 4 bases, with 6 bases left between them. The CDR3 DNA sequence: TGTGCCAGCAGTTACGAGGGAAATCAGCCCCAGCATTTT. It specifies CASSYEGNQPQHF.